The sequence of this T cell receptor (beta chain) was determined in a study of identifying expanded T cells in peripheral blood. Libraries were prepared by immunoSEQ multiplex PCR; TCRdb keeps only in-frame clonotypes and omits some of them. This table has some 77,000 clones, approximately 90% appearing once. About this clone itself: Other nucleotide sequences from this sample produce the same CDR3.

The germline V and J ends were trimmed by 1 base and 3 bases, with 4 bases remaining between them. The CDR3 runs to 13 residues. Germline CDR1 SGHTA, CDR2 FQGNSA. This sequence joins TRBV7-2 and TRBJ1-3, with D uncertain. This TCR derives from a person aged 18 to 70 in good health. Material: blood. The CDR3 DNA is TGTGCCAGCAGCTTAGGGGGTGGAAACACCATATATTTT. Translation gives CASSLGGGNTIYF.